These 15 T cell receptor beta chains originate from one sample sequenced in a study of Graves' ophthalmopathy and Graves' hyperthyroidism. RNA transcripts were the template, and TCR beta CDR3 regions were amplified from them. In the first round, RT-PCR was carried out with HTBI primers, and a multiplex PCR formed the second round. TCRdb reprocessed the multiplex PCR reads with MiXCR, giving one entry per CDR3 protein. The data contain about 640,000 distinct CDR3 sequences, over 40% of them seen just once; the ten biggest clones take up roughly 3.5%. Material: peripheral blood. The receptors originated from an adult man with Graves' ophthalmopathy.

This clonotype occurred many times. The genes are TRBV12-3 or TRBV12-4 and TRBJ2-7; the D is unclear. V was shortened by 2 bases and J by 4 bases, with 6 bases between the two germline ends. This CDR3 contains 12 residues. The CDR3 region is CASSLLVYEQYF. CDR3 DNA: TGTGCCAGCAGTTTATTGGTTTACGAGCAGTACTTC.

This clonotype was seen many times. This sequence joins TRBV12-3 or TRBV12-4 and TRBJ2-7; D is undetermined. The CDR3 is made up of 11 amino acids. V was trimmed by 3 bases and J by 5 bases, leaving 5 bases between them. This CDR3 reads CASSFFDEQYF. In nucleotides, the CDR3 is TGTGCCAGCAGTTTTTTCGACGAGCAGTACTTC.

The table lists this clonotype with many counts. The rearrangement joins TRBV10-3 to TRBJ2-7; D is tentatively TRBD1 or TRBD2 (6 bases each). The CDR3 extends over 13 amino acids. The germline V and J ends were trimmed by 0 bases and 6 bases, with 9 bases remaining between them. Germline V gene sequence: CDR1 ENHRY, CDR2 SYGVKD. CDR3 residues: CAISESRGREQYF. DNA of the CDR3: TGTGCCATCAGTGAGTCTCGGGGGCGCGAGCAGTACTTC.

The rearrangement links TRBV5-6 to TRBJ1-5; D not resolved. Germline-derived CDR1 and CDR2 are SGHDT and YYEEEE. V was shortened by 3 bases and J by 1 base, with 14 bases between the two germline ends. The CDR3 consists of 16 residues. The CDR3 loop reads CASSSADLGSNQPQHF. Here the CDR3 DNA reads TGTGCCAGCAGCTCAGCGGACCTTGGGAGCAATCAGCCCCAGCATTTT.

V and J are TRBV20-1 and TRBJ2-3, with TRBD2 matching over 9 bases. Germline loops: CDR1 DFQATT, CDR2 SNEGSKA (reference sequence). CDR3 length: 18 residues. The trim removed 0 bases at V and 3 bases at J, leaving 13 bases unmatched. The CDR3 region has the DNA TGCAGTGCTAGAGAAATGGGCGGGGGGGCCGGTGGAACAGATACGCAGTATTTT. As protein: CSAREMGGGAGGTDTQYF.

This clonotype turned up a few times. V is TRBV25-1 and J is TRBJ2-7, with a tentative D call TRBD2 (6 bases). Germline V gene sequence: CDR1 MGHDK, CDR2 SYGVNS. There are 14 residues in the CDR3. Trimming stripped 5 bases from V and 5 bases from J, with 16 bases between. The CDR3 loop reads CASSLLQGGHEQYF. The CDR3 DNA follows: TGTGCCAGCAGTTTACTTCAGGGAGGACACGAGCAGTACTTC.

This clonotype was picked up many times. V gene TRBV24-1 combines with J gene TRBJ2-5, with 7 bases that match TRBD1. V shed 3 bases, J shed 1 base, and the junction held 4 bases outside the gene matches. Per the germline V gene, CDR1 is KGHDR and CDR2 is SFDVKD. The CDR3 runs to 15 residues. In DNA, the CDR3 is TGTGCCACCAGTGATGCGACAGGGTTCCAAGAGACCCAGTACTTC. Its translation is CATSDATGFQETQYF.

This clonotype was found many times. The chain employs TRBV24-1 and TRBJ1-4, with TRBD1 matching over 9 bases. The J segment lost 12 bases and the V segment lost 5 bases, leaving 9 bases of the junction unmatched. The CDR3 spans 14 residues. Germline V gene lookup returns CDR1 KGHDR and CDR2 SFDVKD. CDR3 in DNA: TGTGCCACCAGTGCTTGGGACAGGGAAGGCGAACTGTTTTTT. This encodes CATSAWDREGELFF.

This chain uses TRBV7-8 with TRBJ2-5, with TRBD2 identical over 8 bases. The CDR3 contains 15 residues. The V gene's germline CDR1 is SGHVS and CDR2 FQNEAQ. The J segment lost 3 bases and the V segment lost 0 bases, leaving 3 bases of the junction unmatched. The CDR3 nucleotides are TGTGCCAGCAGCTTAGCGCCAGCGGGAGAAGAGACCCAGTACTTC. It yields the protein CASSLAPAGEETQYF.

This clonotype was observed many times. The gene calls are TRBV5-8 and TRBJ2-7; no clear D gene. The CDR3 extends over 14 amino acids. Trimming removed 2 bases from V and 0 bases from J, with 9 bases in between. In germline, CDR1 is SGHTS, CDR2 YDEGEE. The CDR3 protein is CASSFWRSSYEQYF. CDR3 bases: TGTGCCAGCAGCTTTTGGCGGAGCTCCTACGAGCAGTACTTC.

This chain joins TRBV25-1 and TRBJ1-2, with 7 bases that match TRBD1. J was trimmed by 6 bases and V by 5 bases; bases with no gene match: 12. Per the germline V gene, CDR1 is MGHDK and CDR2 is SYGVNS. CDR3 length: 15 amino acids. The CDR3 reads CASSHRDRVSDGYTF. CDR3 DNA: TGTGCCAGCAGTCACAGAGACAGGGTATCGGATGGCTACACCTTC.

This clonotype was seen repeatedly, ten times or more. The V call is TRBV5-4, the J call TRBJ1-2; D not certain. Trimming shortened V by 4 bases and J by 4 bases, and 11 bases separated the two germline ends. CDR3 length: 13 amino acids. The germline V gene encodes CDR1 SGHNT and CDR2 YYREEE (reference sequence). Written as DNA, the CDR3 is TGTGCCAGCAGCCCGAACAGCCTCTATGGCTACACCTTC. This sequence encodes CASSPNSLYGYTF. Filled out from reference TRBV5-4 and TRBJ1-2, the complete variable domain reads ETGVTQSPTHLIKTRGQQVTLRCSSQSGHNTVSWYQQALGQGPQFIFQYYREEENGRGNFPPRFSGLQFPNYSSELNVNALELDDSALYLCASSPNSLYGYTFGSGTRLTVV.

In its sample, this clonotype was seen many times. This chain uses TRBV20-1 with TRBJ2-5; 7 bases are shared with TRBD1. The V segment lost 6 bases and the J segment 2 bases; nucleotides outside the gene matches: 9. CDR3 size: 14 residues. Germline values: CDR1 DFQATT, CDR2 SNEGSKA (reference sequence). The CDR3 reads CSAQPTTGQETQYF. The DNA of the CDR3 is TGCAGTGCCCAACCTACGACAGGGCAAGAGACCCAGTACTTC.

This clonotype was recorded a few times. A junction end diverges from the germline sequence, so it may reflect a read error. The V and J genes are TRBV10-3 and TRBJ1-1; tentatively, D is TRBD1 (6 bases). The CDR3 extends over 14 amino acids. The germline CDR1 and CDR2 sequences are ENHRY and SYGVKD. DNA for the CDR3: TGTGCCAGCAGTTACTGGGACATGAACACTGAAGCTTTCTTT. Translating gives CASSYWDMNTEAFF.

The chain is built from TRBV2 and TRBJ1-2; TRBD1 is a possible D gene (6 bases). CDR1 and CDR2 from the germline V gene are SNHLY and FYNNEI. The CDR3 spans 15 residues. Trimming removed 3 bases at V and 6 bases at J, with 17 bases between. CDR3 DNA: TGTGCCAGCAGTGAGGAGCAGGGGCCGGCCGATGGCTACACCTTC. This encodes CASSEEQGPADGYTF.